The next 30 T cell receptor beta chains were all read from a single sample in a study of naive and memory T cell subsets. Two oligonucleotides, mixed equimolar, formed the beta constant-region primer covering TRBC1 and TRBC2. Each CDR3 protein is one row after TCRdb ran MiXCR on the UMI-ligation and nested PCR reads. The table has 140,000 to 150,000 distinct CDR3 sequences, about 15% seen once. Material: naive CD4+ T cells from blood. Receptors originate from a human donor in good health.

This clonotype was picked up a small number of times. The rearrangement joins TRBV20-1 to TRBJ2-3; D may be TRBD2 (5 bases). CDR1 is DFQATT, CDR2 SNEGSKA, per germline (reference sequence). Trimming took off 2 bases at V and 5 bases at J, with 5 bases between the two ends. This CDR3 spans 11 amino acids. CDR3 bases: TGCAGTGCTAGACGGGGAGATACGCAGTATTTT. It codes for CSARRGDTQYF.

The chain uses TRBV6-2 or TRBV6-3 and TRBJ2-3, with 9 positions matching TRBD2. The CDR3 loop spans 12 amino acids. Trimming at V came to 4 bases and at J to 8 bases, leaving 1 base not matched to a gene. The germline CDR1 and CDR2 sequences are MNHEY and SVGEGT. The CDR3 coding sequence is TGTGCCAGCAGTTGGACTAGCGCTACGCAGTATTTT. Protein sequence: CASSWTSATQYF.

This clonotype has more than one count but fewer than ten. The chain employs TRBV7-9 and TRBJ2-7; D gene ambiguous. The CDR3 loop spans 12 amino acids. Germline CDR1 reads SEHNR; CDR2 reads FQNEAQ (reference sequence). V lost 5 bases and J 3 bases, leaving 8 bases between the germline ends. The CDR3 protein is CASSIKDYEQYF. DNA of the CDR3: TGTGCCAGCAGCATAAAGGACTACGAGCAGTACTTC.

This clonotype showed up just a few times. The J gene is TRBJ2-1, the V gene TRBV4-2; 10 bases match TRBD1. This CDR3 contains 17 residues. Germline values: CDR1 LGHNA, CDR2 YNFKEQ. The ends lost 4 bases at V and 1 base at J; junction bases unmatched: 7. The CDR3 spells CASSRGTGDLSYNEQFF. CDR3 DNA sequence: TGTGCCAGCAGCCGAGGGACAGGGGATTTATCCTACAATGAGCAGTTCTTC.

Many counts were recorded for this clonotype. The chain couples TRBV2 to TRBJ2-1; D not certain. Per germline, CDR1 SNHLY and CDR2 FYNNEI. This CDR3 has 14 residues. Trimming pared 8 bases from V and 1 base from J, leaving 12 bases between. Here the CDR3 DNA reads TGTGCCAGCTCAGCCGTAGGATCCTACAATGAGCAGTTCTTC. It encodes CASSAVGSYNEQFF.

This chain's CDR3 is CAISESQGLIAFF. The CDR3 region has the DNA TGTGCCATCAGTGAGTCTCAGGGGCTTATAGCTTTCTTT. The V gene is TRBV10-3, the J gene TRBJ1-1; a possible D gene is TRBD1 (6 bases). The CDR3 has 13 amino acids. V lost 0 bases and J 10 bases, leaving 12 bases between the germline ends. Germline CDR1 ENHRY, CDR2 SYGVKD.

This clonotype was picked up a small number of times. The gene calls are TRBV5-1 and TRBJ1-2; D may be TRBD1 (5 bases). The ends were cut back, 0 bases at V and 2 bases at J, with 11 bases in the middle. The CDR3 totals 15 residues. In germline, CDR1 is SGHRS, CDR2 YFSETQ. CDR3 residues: CASSLGQTTNYGYTF. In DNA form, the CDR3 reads TGCGCCAGCAGCTTGGGACAGACCACAAACTATGGCTACACCTTC.

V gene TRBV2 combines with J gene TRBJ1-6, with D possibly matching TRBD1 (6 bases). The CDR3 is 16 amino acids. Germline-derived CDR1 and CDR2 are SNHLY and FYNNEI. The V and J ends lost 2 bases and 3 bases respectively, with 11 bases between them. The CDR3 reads CASSEQGGGYNSPLHF. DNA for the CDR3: TGTGCCAGCAGTGAACAGGGAGGGGGCTATAATTCACCCCTCCACTTT.

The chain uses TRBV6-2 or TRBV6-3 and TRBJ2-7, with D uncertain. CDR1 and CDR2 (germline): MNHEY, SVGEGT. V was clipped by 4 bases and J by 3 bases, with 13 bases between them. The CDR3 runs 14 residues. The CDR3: CASSWWAGIYEQYF. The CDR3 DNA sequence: TGTGCCAGCAGTTGGTGGGCCGGAATCTACGAGCAGTACTTC.

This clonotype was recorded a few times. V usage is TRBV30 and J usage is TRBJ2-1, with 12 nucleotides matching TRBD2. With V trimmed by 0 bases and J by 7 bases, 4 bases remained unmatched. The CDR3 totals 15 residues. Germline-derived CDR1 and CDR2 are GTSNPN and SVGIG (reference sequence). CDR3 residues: CAWSVGLAGNNEQFF. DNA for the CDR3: TGTGCCTGGAGTGTAGGACTAGCGGGAAATAATGAGCAGTTCTTC. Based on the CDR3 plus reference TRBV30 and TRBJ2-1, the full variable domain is SQTIHQWPATLVQPVGSPLSLECTVEGTSNPNLYWYRQAAGRGLQLLFYSVGIGQISSEVPQNLSASRPQDRQFILSSKKLLLSDSGFYLCAWSVGLAGNNEQFFGPGTRLTVL.

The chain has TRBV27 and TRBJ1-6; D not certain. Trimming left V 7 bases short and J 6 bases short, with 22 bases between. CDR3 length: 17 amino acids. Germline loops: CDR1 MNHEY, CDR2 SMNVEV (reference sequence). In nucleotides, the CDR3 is TGTGCCAGCACTCATCGGTTGACGGGTCAAAGTAATTCACCCCTCCACTTT. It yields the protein CASTHRLTGQSNSPLHF.

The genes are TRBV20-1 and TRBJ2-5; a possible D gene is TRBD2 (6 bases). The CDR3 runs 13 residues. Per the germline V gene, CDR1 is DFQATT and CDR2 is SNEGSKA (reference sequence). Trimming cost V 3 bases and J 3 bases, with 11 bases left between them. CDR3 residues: CSARSREEETQYF. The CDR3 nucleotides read TGCAGTGCTAGGAGCAGGGAGGAAGAGACCCAGTACTTC.

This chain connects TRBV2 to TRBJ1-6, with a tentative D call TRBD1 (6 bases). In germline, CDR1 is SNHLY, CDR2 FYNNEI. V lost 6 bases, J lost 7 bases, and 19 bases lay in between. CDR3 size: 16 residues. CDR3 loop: CASSGGSGGTNSPLHF. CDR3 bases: TGTGCCAGCAGCGGAGGTTCGGGGGGCACGAATTCACCCCTCCACTTT.

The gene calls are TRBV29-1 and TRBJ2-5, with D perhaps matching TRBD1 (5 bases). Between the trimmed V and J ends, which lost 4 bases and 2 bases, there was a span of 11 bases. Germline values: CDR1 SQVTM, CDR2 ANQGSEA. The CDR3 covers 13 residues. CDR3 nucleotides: TGCAGCGTTGCGTCGCAGGGACAAGAGACCCAGTACTTC. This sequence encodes CSVASQGQETQYF.

The chain's CDR3 is CASSPRPTSLEQYF. Here the CDR3 DNA reads TGTGCCAGCAGCCCGCGACCCACTAGCTTAGAGCAGTACTTC. The chain carries TRBV12-3 or TRBV12-4 and TRBJ2-7, with D perhaps TRBD2 (6 bases). The CDR3 spans 14 residues. Between the trimmed V and J ends, which lost 6 bases and 7 bases, there was a span of 19 bases.

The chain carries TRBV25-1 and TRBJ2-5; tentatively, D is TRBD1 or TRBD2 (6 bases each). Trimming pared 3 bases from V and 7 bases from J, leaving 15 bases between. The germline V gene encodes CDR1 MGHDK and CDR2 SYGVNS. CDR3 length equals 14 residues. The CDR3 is CASSDYLPGATQYF. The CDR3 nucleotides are TGTGCCAGCAGTGACTACCTCCCGGGGGCGACCCAGTACTTC.

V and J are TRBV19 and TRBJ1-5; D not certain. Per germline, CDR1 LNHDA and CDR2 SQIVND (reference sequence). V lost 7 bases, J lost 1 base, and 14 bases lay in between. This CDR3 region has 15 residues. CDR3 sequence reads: CASTMEPASNQPQHF. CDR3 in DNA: TGTGCCAGTACCATGGAGCCCGCCAGCAATCAGCCCCAGCATTTT. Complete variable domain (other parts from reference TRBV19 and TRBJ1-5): DGGITQSPKYLFRKEGQNVTLSCEQNLNHDAMYWYRQDPGQGLRLIYYSQIVNDFQKGDIAEGYSVSREKKESFPLTVTSAQKNPTAFYLCASTMEPASNQPQHFGDGTRLSIL.

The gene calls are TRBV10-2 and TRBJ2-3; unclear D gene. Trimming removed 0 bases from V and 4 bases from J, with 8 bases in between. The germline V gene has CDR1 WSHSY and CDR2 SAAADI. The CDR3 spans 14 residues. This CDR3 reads CASSESSFADTQYF. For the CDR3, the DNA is TGCGCCAGCAGTGAGTCGTCCTTCGCAGATACGCAGTATTTT.

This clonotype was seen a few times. CDR3 region: CASSYVVRTRGADTQYF. The CDR3, as DNA: TGTGCCAGCAGTTACGTAGTCAGAACCCGCGGGGCAGATACGCAGTATTTT. V is TRBV6-2 or TRBV6-3 and J is TRBJ2-3; TRBD2 is a possible D gene (6 bases). The CDR3 has 17 residues. CDR1 is MNHEY, CDR2 SVGEGT, per germline. V shed 2 bases and J shed 4 bases, with 19 bases lying between them.

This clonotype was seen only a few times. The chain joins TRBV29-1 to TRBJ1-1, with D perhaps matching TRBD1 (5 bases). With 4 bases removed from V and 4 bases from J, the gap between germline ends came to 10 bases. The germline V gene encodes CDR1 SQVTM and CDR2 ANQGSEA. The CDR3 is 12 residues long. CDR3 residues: CSVGRGGTEAFF. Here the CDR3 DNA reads TGCAGCGTTGGGCGGGGGGGCACTGAAGCTTTCTTT.

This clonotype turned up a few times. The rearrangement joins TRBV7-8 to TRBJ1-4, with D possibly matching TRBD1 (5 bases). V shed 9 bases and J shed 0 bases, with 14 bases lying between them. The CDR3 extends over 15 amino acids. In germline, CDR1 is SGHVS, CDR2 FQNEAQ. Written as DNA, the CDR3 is TGTGCCAGTCTAAGCGGGGCCTCAACTAATGAAAAACTGTTTTTT. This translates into CASLSGASTNEKLFF.

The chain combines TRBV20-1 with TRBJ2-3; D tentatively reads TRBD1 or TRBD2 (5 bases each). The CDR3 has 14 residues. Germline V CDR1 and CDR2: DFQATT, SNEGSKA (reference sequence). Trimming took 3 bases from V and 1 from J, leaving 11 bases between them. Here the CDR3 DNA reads TGCAGTGCTAGTCACGGGGCACGCACAGATACGCAGTATTTT. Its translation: CSASHGARTDTQYF.

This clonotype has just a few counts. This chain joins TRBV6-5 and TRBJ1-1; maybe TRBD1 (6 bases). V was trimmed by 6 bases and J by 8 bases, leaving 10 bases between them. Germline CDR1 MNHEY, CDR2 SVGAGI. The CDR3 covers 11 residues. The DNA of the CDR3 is TGTGCCAGCAGACAGGACAGAGAAGCTTTCTTT. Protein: CASRQDREAFF.

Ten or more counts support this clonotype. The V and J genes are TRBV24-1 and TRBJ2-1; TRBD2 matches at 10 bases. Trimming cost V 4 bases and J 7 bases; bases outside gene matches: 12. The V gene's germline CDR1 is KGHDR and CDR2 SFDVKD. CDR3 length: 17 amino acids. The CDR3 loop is CATSDPISSGSRNEQFF. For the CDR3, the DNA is TGTGCCACCAGTGACCCAATCTCTAGCGGGAGCCGGAATGAGCAGTTCTTC.

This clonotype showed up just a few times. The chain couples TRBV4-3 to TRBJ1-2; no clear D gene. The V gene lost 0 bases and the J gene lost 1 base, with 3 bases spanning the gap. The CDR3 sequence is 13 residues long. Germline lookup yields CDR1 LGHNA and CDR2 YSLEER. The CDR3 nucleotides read TGCGCCAGCAGCCAAGACAGTAACTATGGCTACACCTTC. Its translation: CASSQDSNYGYTF.

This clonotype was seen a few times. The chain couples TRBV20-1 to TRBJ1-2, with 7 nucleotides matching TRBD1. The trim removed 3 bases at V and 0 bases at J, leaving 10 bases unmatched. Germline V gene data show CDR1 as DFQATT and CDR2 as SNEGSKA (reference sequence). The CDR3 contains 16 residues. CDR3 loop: CSAREPGQSSNYGYTF. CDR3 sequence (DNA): TGCAGTGCTAGGGAACCGGGACAGAGCTCTAACTATGGCTACACCTTC.

The CDR3 region is CASSGPGQGAGELFF. In DNA form, the CDR3 reads TGTGCCAGTAGTGGACCGGGACAGGGGGCGGGGGAGCTGTTTTTT. V usage is TRBV19 and J usage is TRBJ2-2, with 12 bases that match TRBD1. The germline gives CDR1 LNHDA, CDR2 SQIVND (reference sequence). The CDR3 has 15 amino acids. Trimming removed 5 bases from V and 8 bases from J; junction bases left unmatched: 6.

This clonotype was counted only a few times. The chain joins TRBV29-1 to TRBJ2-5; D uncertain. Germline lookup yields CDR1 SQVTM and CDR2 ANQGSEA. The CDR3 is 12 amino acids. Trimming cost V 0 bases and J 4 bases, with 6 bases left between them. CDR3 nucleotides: TGCAGCGTTGAAGATAAGGGAGAGACCCAGTACTTC. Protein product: CSVEDKGETQYF.

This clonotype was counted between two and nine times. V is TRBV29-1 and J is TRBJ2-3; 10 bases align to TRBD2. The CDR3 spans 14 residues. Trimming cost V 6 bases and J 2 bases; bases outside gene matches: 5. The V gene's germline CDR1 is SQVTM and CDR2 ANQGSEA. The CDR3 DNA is TGCAGCGTCAAAGCGGGAGGGCTCACAGATACGCAGTATTTT. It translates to CSVKAGGLTDTQYF.

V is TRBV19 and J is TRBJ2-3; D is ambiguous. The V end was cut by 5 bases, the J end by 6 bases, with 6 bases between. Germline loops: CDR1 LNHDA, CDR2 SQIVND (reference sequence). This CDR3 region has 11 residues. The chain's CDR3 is CASSGEDTQYF. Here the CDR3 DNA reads TGTGCCAGTAGTGGTGAGGATACGCAGTATTTT.